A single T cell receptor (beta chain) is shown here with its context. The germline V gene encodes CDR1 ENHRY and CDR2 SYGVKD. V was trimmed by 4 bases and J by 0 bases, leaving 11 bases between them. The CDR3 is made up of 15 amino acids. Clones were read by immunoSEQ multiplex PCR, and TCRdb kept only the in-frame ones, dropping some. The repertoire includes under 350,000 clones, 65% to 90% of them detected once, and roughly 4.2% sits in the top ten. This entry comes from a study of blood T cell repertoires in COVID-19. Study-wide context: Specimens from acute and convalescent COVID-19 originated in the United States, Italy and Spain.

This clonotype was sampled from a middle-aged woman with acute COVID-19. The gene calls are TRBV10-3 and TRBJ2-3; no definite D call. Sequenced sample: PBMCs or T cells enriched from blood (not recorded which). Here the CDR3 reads CAISGAHPSTDTQYF. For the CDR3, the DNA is TGTGCCATCAGTGGCGCGCACCCTAGCACAGATACGCAGTATTTT.